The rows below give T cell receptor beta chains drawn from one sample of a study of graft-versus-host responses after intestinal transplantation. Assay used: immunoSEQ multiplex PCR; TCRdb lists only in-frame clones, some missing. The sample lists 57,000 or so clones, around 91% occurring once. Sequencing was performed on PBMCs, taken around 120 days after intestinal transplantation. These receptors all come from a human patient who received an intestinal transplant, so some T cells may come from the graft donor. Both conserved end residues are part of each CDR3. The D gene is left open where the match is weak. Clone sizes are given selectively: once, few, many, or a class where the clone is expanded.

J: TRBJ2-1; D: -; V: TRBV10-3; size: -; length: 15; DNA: TGTGCCATCAGTGAGTCGGGGACCGCCAGGAATGAGCAGTTCTTC; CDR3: CAISESGTARNEQFF
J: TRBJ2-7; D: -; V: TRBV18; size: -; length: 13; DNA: TGTGCCAGCTCACCAGAGCAGGGCTACGAGCAGTACTTC; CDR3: CASSPEQGYEQYF
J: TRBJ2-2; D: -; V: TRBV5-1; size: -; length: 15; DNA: TGCGCCAGCACTATGAGGGGGGCGAACACCGGGGAGCTGTTTTTT; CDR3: CASTMRGANTGELFF
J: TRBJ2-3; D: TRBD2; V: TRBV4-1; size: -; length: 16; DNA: TGCGCCAGCAGCCAAGATGCGGGGGGGCTCGGAGATACGCAGTATTTT; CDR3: CASSQDAGGLGDTQYF
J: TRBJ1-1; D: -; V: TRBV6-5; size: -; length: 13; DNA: TGTGCCAGCAGATACAGGGAATCCACTGAAGCTTTCTTT; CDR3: CASRYRESTEAFF
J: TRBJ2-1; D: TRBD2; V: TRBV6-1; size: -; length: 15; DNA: TGTGCCAGCAGGGGACTAGCGGGGGGGTACAATGAGCAGTTCTTC; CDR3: CASRGLAGGYNEQFF
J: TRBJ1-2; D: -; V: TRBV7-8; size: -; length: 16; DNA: TGTGCCAGCAGCCATAGGGAGGGGTCAGGGGCGGGCGGCTACACCTTC; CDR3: CASSHREGSGAGGYTF
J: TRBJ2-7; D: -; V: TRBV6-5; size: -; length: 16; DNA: TGTGCCAGCAGTTACTCGCCGCGGGGTAGCTCCTACGAGCAGTACTTC; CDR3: CASSYSPRGSSYEQYF
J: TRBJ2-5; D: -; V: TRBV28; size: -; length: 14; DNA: TGTGCCAGCAGTTGGTCGGGAGACTACGAGACCCAGTACTTC; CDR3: CASSWSGDYETQYF
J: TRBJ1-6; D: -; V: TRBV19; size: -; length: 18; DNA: TGTGCCAGTAGTATTAAATCCATCAACCGGGGGGATAATTCACCCCTCCACTTT; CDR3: CASSIKSINRGDNSPLHF
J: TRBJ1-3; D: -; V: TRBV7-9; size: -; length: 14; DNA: TGTGCCAGCAGCTTAGAAGGGGTCGGAAACACCATATATTTT; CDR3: CASSLEGVGNTIYF
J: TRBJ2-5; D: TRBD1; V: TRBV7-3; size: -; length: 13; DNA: TGTGCCAGCAGCTTAAGGACAGGGAAGACCCAGTACTTC; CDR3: CASSLRTGKTQYF
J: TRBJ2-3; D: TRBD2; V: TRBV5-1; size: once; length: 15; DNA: TGCGCCAGCAGCTTTGACGGGGGGGAGATAGATACGCAGTATTTT; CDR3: CASSFDGGEIDTQYF
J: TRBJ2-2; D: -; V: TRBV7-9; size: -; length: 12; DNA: TGTGCCAGCAGCTACCGGGGCCTGGAGCTGTTTTTT; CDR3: CASSYRGLELFF
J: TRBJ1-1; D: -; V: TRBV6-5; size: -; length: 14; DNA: TGTGCCAGCAGTTACTCACGGGGACGCGGTGGAGCTTTCTTT; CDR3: CASSYSRGRGGAFF
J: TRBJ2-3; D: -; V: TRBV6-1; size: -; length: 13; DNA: TGTGCCAGCCAAGACATTCCTCCAGATACGCAGTATTTT; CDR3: CASQDIPPDTQYF
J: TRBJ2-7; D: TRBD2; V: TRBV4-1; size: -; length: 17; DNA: TGCGCCAGCAGCCAAGAGGCGGGAAGCGGGAGCTCCTACGAGCAGTACTTC; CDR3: CASSQEAGSGSSYEQYF
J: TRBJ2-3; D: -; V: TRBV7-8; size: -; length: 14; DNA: TGTGCCAGCGCTACGGGGACCCATGCAGATACGCAGTATTTT; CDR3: CASATGTHADTQYF
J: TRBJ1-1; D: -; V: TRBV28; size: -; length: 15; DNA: TGTGCCAGCAGTTTTGTGGGGGGCGCCGACACTGAAGCTTTCTTT; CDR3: CASSFVGGADTEAFF
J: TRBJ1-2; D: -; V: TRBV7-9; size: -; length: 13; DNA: TGTGCCAGCAGCATCGGGAGTAACTATGGCTACACCTTC; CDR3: CASSIGSNYGYTF
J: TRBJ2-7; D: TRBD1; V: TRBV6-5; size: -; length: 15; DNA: TGTGCCAGCAGTCCATTCACGTCAGGGGGCTACGAGCAGTACTTC; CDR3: CASSPFTSGGYEQYF
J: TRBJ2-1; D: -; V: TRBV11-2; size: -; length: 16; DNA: TGTGCCAGCAGCCCATCGTTTAAGGGGAACTACAATGAGCAGTTCTTC; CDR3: CASSPSFKGNYNEQFF
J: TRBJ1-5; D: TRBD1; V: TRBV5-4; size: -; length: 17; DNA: TGTGCCAGCAGCTTCTCGGACAGGGGGAATCGCAATCAGCCCCAGCATTTT; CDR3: CASSFSDRGNRNQPQHF
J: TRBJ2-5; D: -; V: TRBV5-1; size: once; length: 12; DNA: TGCGCCAGCAGCTTTCAGGGCGAGACCCAGTACTTC; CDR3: CASSFQGETQYF
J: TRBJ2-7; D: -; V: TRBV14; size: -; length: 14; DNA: TGTGCCAGCAGCCAAGAATTCCTCTCCTACGAGCAGTACTTC; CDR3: CASSQEFLSYEQYF